This T cell receptor beta chain was obtained from a study of molecular identifiers for immune sequencing clone quantification. The authors sorted naive CD8 T cells as CD8+CD4-CCR7+CD45RA+. Germline loops: CDR1 LGHNT, CDR2 FRNRAP. V shed 5 bases and J shed 2 bases, with 20 bases lying between them. This CDR3 is 17 amino acids long. Study results and limitations: Spiked Jurkat TCR RNA equal to one cell could reportedly be picked out among some 1 million naive cells. Should identical TCR molecules share a barcode, the sizes of highly expanded clones could be underestimated.

This clonotype has more than one count but fewer than ten. Its antigen is currently unknown. It was with previously described methods and listed TCR primers that bulk TCR libraries were made. MiXCR, run by TCRdb on the PCR reads, gives a single entry per CDR3 protein. The table includes around 460,000 distinct CDR3 sequences, approximately 25% detected once. The sequenced sample was naive CD8+ T cells from blood, with Jurkat cell RNA spiked in. The subset here: FACS-sorted CD8+CD4-CCR7+CD45RA+ naive T cells. This rearrangement joins TRBV12-5 to TRBJ2-3; D not certain. The TCR sequence derives from a human donor in good health. Some libraries in this study had Jurkat cell RNA spiked in. The DNA of the CDR3 is TGTGCTAGTGGTGATGATTCGGATCCAGAAATCACAGATACGCAGTATTTT. Encoded protein: CASGDDSDPEITDTQYF.